This record concerns one T cell receptor (beta chain) sequence. No antigen is known for it. Germline values: CDR1 SNHLY, CDR2 FYNNEI. Trimming took off 4 bases at V and 6 bases at J, with 19 bases between the two ends. This CDR3 comprises 17 residues. The table came from immunoSEQ multiplex PCR; TCRdb's copy has only in-frame clones and leaves some out. The sample contains fewer than 20,000 clones, about 87% of which appear only once. This entry belongs to a study of T cell responses to AZD1222 COVID-19 vaccine. Overall study findings and caveats: At baseline, seropositivity was found in only a handful of AZD1222 recipients. Clonal diversity may have been underestimated, and the donors were mostly white British, with more females than males.

The receptor was derived from an adult who received the AZD1222 COVID-19 vaccine. The source was peripheral blood, collected 28 days after the second AZD1222 dose. This sequence joins TRBV2 and TRBJ1-6; D is possibly TRBD1 (6 bases). Here the CDR3 reads CASSGLRGGGVNSPLHF. For the CDR3, the DNA is TGTGCCAGCAGTGGATTACGGGGAGGGGGAGTTAATTCACCCCTCCACTTT.